There are a few counts of the clone carrying this T cell receptor beta chain. The antigen remains unidentified. The data were obtained in a study of T cell repertoires in cytomegalovirus infection. A single record per CDR3 protein comes from TCRdb applying MiXCR to the reads. The sample has about 110,000 distinct CDR3 sequences, 35% to 50% seen once. The ends were cut back, 4 bases at V and 1 base at J, with 5 bases in the middle. The CDR3 covers 13 residues. The chain joins TRBV12-3 or TRBV12-4 to TRBJ1-5, with D hard to call. The TCR originated in a human donor in good health (CMV status not recorded). Some clones in this sample may be carry-over from other donors' samples. Sequenced material: CD8+ T cells from cultured PBMCs, taken from culture after CMV antigen stimulation. The CDR3 sequence: CASSSASNQPQHF. The DNA for the CDR3 is TGTGCCAGCAGTTCCGCGAGCAATCAGCCCCAGCATTTT.